The 18 T cell receptor beta chains listed next were all sequenced from one sample in a study of cytomegalovirus exposure and HLA in healthy donors. PCR was performed using 60 Vbeta and 13 Jbeta primers. Libraries were prepared by immunoSEQ multiplex PCR; TCRdb keeps only in-frame clonotypes and omits some of them. The table records about 270,000 clones, 86% of them present only once. Sequencing was carried out using PBMCs. The receptors come from a man between 35 and 55 years old in good health and CMV-seropositive.

This chain joins TRBV19 and TRBJ2-1; 10 bases are shared with TRBD2. This CDR3 spans 13 amino acids. V was clipped by 5 bases and J by 7 bases; unmatched bases: 2. Germline CDR1 LNHDA, CDR2 SQIVND (reference sequence). The CDR3 loop reads CASSATSGNEQFF. In DNA form, the CDR3 reads TGTGCCAGTAGTGCGACTAGCGGGAATGAGCAGTTCTTC.

The chain combines TRBV27 with TRBJ2-1, with 15 bases identical to TRBD2. The junction had 4 bases not matched to a gene; V was cut back by 2 bases and J by 8 bases. Germline CDR1 is MNHEY and CDR2 is SMNVEV (reference sequence). This CDR3 has 16 amino acids. CDR3: CASSLKGLAGGYEQFF. The CDR3 region has the DNA TGTGCCAGCAGTTTAAAGGGACTAGCGGGAGGATATGAGCAGTTCTTC.

Comments on this clone: This same CDR3 is encoded by further DNA sequences in the sample. The V and J genes are TRBV7-3 and TRBJ2-1, with 11 bases that match TRBD2. The V and J ends lost 2 bases and 3 bases, in that order; junction bases with no gene match: 0. This CDR3 contains 15 residues. Per germline, CDR1 SGHTA and CDR2 FQGTGA. CDR3 sequence (DNA): TGTGCCAGCAGCTTAGGACTAGCGGGCTACAATGAGCAGTTCTTC. It encodes CASSLGLAGYNEQFF.

The chain recombines TRBV4-1 with TRBJ1-2; 7 nucleotides agree with TRBD1. Germline-derived CDR1 and CDR2 are MGHRA and YSYEKL. The CDR3 loop spans 18 amino acids. V dropped 1 base and J dropped 4; count of bases not matched to a gene: 15. The CDR3 DNA follows: TGCGCCAGCAGCCAAGGGGGTGTCGCCGAGACAGGGCGCTATGGCTACACCTTC. It translates to CASSQGGVAETGRYGYTF.

The chain is built from TRBV5-4 and TRBJ2-7; D remains ambiguous. Trimming pared 0 bases from V and 1 base from J, leaving 8 bases between. CDR3 length: 14 residues. The V gene's germline CDR1 is SGHNT and CDR2 YYREEE (reference sequence). CDR3 sequence reads: CASSLAAESYEQYF. In nucleotides, the CDR3 is TGTGCCAGCAGCTTGGCCGCAGAATCCTACGAGCAGTACTTC.

The chain uses TRBV10-1 and TRBJ2-3, with 10 bases fitting TRBD1. Looked up from germline, CDR1 is WNHNN and CDR2 is SYGVQD (reference sequence). J gave up 1 base and V 3 bases, and 7 bases lay outside the gene matches. The CDR3 extends over 17 amino acids. CDR3 sequence (DNA): TGCGCCAGCAGTGACTCTCGACAGGGGGCTGGCACAGATACGCAGTATTTT. Its translation: CASSDSRQGAGTDTQYF.

This chain links TRBV7-9 with TRBJ2-3; no firm D call. This CDR3 is built from 13 residues. CDR1 is SEHNR and CDR2 is FQNEAQ in the germline V gene (reference sequence). With 3 bases removed from V and 6 bases from J, the gap between germline ends came to 10 bases. CDR3 sequence (DNA): TGTGCCAGCAGCTTGGCGGCCCCGGATACGCAGTATTTT. It is translated as CASSLAAPDTQYF. The whole variable domain, remainder taken from reference TRBV7-9 and TRBJ2-3, is DTGVSQNPRHKITKRGQNVTFRCDPISEHNRLYWYRQTLGQGPEFLTYFQNEAQLEKSRLLSDRFSAERPKGSFSTLEIQRTEQGDSAMYLCASSLAAPDTQYFGPGTRLTVL.

The chain is built from TRBV27 and TRBJ1-4, with D unresolved. Germline V lookup: CDR1 MNHEY, CDR2 SMNVEV (reference sequence). Trimming left V 3 bases short and J 0 bases short, with 5 bases between. The CDR3 spans 14 residues. The CDR3 DNA is TGTGCCAGCAGTTTCAGGACAACTAATGAAAAACTGTTTTTT. Translation gives CASSFRTTNEKLFF.

The CDR3 loop reads CASSWVRTGRSEEAFF. The DNA of the CDR3 is TGTGCCAGCAGCTGGGTCAGGACAGGGCGTTCCGAGGAAGCTTTCTTT. The rearrangement links TRBV14 to TRBJ1-1, with TRBD1 identical over 8 bases. This CDR3 has 16 residues. V dropped 5 bases and J dropped 8; count of bases not matched to a gene: 16. The germline gives CDR1 SGHDN, CDR2 FVKESK.

The V and J genes are TRBV4-3 and TRBJ2-1, with 8 bases aligning to TRBD2. J gave up 4 bases and V 0 bases, and 2 bases lay outside the gene matches. Germline CDR1 reads LGHNA; CDR2 reads YSLEER. This CDR3 comprises 15 residues. The CDR3: CASSQDSGDYNEQFF. The CDR3 DNA reads TGCGCCAGCAGCCAAGATAGCGGGGATTACAATGAGCAGTTCTTC.

The chain joins TRBV5-6 to TRBJ2-5; 7 bases are shared with TRBD1. This CDR3 region has 16 residues. The V and J ends lost 0 bases and 2 bases, in that order; junction bases with no gene match: 7. CDR1 and CDR2 (germline): SGHDT, YYEEEE. The CDR3 reads CASSLDRDSYQETQYF. Written as DNA, the CDR3 is TGTGCCAGCAGCTTGGACCGGGACAGCTATCAAGAGACCCAGTACTTC.

The V and J genes are TRBV19 and TRBJ2-1; 7 bases match TRBD2. The CDR3 loop spans 14 amino acids. The J segment lost 7 bases and the V segment lost 6 bases, leaving 9 bases of the junction unmatched. The germline V gene has CDR1 LNHDA and CDR2 SQIVND (reference sequence). CDR3 protein: CASRPRGLGNEQFF. CDR3 coding DNA: TGTGCCAGTAGGCCACGTGGACTAGGGAATGAGCAGTTCTTC.

CDR3 region: CASSVVGADPPKAFF. The CDR3 region has the DNA TGTGCCAGCAGCGTAGTAGGGGCGGACCCACCTAAAGCTTTCTTT. The V call is TRBV9, the J call TRBJ1-1; possibly TRBD1 for D (5 bases). Germline values: CDR1 SGDLS, CDR2 YYNGEE. Trimming removed 0 bases from V and 9 bases from J, with 18 bases in between. The CDR3 runs to 15 residues.

The chain carries TRBV7-9 and TRBJ2-7; 10 positions agree with TRBD1. This CDR3 comprises 15 residues. CDR1 SEHNR and CDR2 FQNEAQ come from the germline V gene (reference sequence). V dropped 5 bases and J dropped 4; count of bases not matched to a gene: 8. CDR3 nucleotide sequence: TGTGCCAGCAGCCCCCCGGGACAGGGGTATTACGAGCAGTACTTC. Protein sequence: CASSPPGQGYYEQYF.

CDR3 nucleotides: TGTGCCAGCAGCGCGGGACTAGCGGGACCCTACGAGCAGTACTTC. Encoded protein: CASSAGLAGPYEQYF. The V call is TRBV7-9, the J call TRBJ2-7; TRBD2 aligns across 13 bases. CDR1 and CDR2 from the germline V gene are SEHNR and FQNEAQ (reference sequence). Trimming at V came to 5 bases and at J to 2 bases, leaving 3 bases not matched to a gene. CDR3 size: 15 residues.

The gene calls are TRBV12-5 and TRBJ2-3; D not resolved. Germline CDR1 is LGHNT and CDR2 is FRNRAP. The CDR3 extends over 13 amino acids. V lost 5 bases, J lost 2 bases, and 8 bases lay in between. CDR3 amino acids: CASGPGFTDTQYF. DNA for the CDR3: TGTGCTAGTGGTCCCGGGTTCACAGATACGCAGTATTTT.

The chain joins TRBV2 to TRBJ2-7; TRBD1 matches at 7 bases. After removal of 6 bases from V and 5 bases from J, the junction contained 7 bases not matched to a gene. The germline V gene encodes CDR1 SNHLY and CDR2 FYNNEI. The CDR3 loop spans 13 amino acids. The DNA for the CDR3 is TGTGCCAGCAGGGAGACAGGGTACGACGAGCAGTACTTC. Its protein is CASRETGYDEQYF.

This chain connects TRBV27 to TRBJ1-1; D perhaps matches TRBD1 (6 bases). V was trimmed by 6 bases and J by 1 base, leaving 9 bases between them. The CDR3 is 13 amino acids. Germline V CDR1 and CDR2: MNHEY, SMNVEV (reference sequence). The CDR3 protein is CASRMTGNTEAFF. CDR3 in DNA: TGTGCCAGCAGGATGACAGGGAACACTGAAGCTTTCTTT.